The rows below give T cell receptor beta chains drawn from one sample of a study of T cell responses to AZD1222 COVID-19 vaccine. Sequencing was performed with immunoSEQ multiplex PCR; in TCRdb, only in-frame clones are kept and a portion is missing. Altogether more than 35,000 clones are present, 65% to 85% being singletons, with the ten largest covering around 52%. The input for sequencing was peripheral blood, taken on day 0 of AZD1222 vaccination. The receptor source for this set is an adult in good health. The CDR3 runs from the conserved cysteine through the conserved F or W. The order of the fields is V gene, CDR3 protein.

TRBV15 CATSRGGTGPEAFF
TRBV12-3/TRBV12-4 CASSSTGTDGYTF
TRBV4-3 CASSQDVTAIEAFF
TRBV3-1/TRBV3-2 CASSQEGPGPEAFF
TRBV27 CASSPRTLGAYGYTF
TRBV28 CASSILAGGQETQYF
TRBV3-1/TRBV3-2 CASSQVDRGSGELFF
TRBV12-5 CASALGGSYSNQPQHF
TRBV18 CASSPSGTSRGIQYF
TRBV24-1 CATSEEGIVQYF
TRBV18 CASSPSRGTTEAFF
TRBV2 CASMKDRSFSGANVLTF
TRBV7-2 CASSSINFARETQYF
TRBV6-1 CASSEYGLAGSTDTQYF
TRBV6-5 CASSYVENTEAFF
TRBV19 CASTDRGGINNQPQHF
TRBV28 CASSFPRDRGSDQPQHF
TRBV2 CASRSGVRNQPQHF
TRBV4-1 CASSPVWGQGYYGYTF
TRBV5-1 CASSLSQTNTEAFF
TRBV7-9 CASSSGTENYNSPLHF
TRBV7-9 CASSLERGGRPDTQYF
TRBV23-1 CASSHPVEAVTNEKLFF
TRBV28 CASRNPTGLTEAFF
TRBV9 CASSAEGLAANEQFF
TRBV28 CASSQDRDSNTIYF
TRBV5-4 CASSLGTSWGTGELFF
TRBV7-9 CASSLLWLRTDTQYF
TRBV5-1 CASSLGTSGNQETQYF
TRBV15 CATSREGTGITDTQYF
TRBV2 CASSESRTGELFF
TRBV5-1 CASSLAGGNYEQYF
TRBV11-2 CASSPPTQRGRNEQFF
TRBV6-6 CANSYSRLNTEAFF
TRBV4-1 CASSQAAEGVNTEAFF
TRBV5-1 CASSFDTDTQYF
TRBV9 CASSLGHLTNYGYTF
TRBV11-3 CASSQAGTQYPNEQFF
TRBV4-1 CASSPWTGYEKLFF
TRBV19 CASTPGTPYEQYF
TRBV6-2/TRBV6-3 CASSLAGGLEQYF
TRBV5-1 CASSPGTGLQETQYF
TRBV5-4 CASSSEGGVGDTQYF
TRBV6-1 CASSEGGGDQPQHF
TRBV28 CASSFDQGYAGELFF
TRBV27 CASSPRGTVSYNEQFF
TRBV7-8 CASSLRDRATYGYTF
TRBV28 CASSSRSRDTIYF
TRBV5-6 CASSLGQGWYGYTF
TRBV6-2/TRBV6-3 CASSRGQELNEQFF